This T cell receptor (beta chain) was obtained from a study of CD8 T cells in Susac syndrome. Findings of the study overall: The total CD8+ repertoires contained roughly 17 Susac-specific public clones, and the CD8+ TEMRA repertoires contained about 5.

CD8+ and CD4+ T cells taken from blood had their TCR beta sequenced. TEMRA cells were FACS-enriched, with CD8+ and CD4+ T cells isolated negatively. The RNA, roughly 0.5 to 1 ug, was put through reverse transcription using random hexamers. TCRdb reprocessed the immunoSEQ multiplex PCR reads via MiXCR and lists one record per CDR3 protein. This table holds around 23,000 distinct CDR3 sequences, 85% to 95% found once. Of note for this clonotype: Its antigen is unknown.

The V segment lost 8 bases and the J segment 4 bases; nucleotides outside the gene matches: 10. CDR1 MDHEN and CDR2 SYDVKM come from the germline V gene. The CDR3 runs to 14 residues. The chain carries TRBV28 and TRBJ1-2; 7 bases line up with TRBD1. The sequence came from a human donor with Susac syndrome. Sequenced sample: CD8+ T cells from PBMCs. CDR3 DNA sequence: TGTGCCAGCCGAGTGACCGGGACAGCCTATGGCTACACCTTC. It is translated as CASRVTGTAYGYTF.